This record looks at one T cell receptor (beta chain) sequence and its context. Its target is unknown. This sample was taken from a study of OX40 agonist ivuxolimab in advanced cancers. Whole-study results and caveats: In the 0.1-3.0 mg/kg groups, partial responders showed among the lowest expansion.

V was pared by 4 bases and J by 1 base, with 7 bases of the junction left unmatched. Germline V gene data show CDR1 as MNHNS and CDR2 as SASEGT. This CDR3 comprises 17 residues. The assay was immunoSEQ multiplex PCR, and TCRdb's table has in-frame clones only and misses some. There are 130,000 or so clones in the sample; roughly 95% occur only once, and over 0.15% lies in the top ten. The genes are TRBV6-1 and TRBJ2-5; 12 bases match TRBD1. The sample consisted of CD4+ or CD8+ T cells sorted from blood, taken in a trial of the OX40 agonist ivuxolimab. This clonotype was sampled from an adult with an advanced solid tumor such as melanoma, head and neck, liver or kidney cancer. The CDR3 region has the DNA TGTGCCAGCAGTGCATCCGGGACAGGGGGCGGCCAAGAGACCCAGTACTTC. Amino acid sequence: CASSASGTGGGQETQYF.